This T cell receptor beta chain emerged from a study of sequential checkpoint blockade in melanoma. Study as a whole: Maintenance nivolumab came after either treatment sequence. Matched biopsies came pretreatment and at week 13 for approximately 20 patients. The study's findings and limits: For nivolumab-first patients, baseline tumor clonality was associated with response.

A remark on this clone: Its cognate antigen is unknown.

The method was immunoSEQ multiplex PCR; TCRdb's version includes in-frame clones alone and lacks a portion of them. The sample has over 5,500 clones, roughly 26% seen once; the top ten hold around a tenth. As to treatment: randomized to nivolumab then ipilimumab (arm A) or the reverse (arm B). Patients had received no earlier DNA-damaging chemotherapy. This material consisted of tumor tissue (inferred from file names), taken from a patient given nivolumab and ipilimumab in sequence. This receptor was identified in a human donor with melanoma.

The CDR3, as DNA: TGTGCCAGCAGGCCCGGGAGATTGGGCTACAATGAGCAGTTCTTC. The encoded protein is CASRPGRLGYNEQFF. The chain employs TRBV28 and TRBJ2-1, with D possibly TRBD2 on 6 matching bases. The V end lost 6 bases, the J end lost 3 bases, and 15 bases lay between the germline ends. Germline values: CDR1 MDHEN, CDR2 SYDVKM. The CDR3 is 15 amino acids.